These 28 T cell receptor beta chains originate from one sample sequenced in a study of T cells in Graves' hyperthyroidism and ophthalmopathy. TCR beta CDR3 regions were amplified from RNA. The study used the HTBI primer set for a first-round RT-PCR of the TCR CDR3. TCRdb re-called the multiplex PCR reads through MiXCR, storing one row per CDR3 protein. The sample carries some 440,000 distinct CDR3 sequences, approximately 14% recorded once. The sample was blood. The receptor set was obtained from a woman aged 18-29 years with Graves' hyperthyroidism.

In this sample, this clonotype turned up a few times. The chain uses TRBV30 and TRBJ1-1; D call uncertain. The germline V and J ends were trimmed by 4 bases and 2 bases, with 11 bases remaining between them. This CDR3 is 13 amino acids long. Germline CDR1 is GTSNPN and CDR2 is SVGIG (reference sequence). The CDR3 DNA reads TGTGCCTGGAAGACAAAACCAAACACTGAAGCTTTCTTT. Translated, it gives CAWKTKPNTEAFF.

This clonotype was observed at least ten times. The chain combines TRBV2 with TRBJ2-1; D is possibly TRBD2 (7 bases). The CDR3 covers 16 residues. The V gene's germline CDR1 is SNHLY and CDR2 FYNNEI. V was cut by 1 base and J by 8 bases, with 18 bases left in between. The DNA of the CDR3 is TGTGCCAGCAGTGAAGAAAGGGGGGGGGGCCGAGATGAGCAGTTCTTC. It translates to CASSEERGGGRDEQFF.

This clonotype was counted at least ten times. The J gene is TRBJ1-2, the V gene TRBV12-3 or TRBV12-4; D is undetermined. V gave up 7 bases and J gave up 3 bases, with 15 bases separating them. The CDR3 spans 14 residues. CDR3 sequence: CASIPLRRDYGYTF. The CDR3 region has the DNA TGTGCCAGCATCCCATTAAGAAGGGACTATGGCTACACCTTC.

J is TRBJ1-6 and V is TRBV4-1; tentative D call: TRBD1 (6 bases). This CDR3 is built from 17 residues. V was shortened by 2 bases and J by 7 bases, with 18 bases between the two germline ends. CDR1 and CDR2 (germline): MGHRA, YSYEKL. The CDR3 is CASSQLSGDRRNSPLHF. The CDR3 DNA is TGCGCCAGCAGCCAATTATCAGGGGATAGACGAAATTCACCCCTCCACTTT.

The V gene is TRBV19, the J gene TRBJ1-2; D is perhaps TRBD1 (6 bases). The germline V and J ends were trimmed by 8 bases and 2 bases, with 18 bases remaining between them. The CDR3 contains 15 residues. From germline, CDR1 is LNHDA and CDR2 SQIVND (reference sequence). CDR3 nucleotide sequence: TGTGCCAGTCGGACCCGAGCGGACAGAAACTATGGCTACACCTTC. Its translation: CASRTRADRNYGYTF.

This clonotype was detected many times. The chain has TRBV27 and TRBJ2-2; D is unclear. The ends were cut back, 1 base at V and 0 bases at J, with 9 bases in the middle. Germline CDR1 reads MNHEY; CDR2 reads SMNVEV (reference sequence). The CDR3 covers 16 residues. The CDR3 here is CASSLLSQPNTGELFF. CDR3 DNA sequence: TGTGCCAGCAGTTTATTGTCCCAGCCGAACACCGGGGAGCTGTTTTTT.

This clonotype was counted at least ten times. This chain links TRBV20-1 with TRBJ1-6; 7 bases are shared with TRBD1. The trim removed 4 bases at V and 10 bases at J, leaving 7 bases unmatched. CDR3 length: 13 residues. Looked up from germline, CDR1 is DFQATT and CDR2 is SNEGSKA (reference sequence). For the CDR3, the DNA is TGCAGTGCTATAACAGGGGCTCGATCACCCCTCCACTTT. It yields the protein CSAITGARSPLHF.

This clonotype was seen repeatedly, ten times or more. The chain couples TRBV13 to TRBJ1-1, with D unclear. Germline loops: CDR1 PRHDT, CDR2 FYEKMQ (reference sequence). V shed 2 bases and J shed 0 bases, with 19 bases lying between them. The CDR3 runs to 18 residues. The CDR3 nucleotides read TGTGCCAGCAGCTTAAGCTTAAGCAAGTGGTTAATGAACACTGAAGCTTTCTTT. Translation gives CASSLSLSKWLMNTEAFF.

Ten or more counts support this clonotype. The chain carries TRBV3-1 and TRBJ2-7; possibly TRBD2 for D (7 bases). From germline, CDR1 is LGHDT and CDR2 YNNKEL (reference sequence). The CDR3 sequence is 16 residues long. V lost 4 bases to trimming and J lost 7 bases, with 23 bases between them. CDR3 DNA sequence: TGTGCCAGCAGCCCTTGGGGGGGGGGCAACGCTGGAGAGCAGTACTTC. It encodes CASSPWGGGNAGEQYF.

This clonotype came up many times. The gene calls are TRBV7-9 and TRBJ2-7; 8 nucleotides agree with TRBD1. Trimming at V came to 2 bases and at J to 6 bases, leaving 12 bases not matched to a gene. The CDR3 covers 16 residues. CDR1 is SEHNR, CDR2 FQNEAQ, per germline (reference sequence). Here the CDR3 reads CASSLKRGQGAGEQYF. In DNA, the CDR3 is TGTGCCAGCAGCTTAAAACGAGGGCAGGGGGCAGGCGAGCAGTACTTC.

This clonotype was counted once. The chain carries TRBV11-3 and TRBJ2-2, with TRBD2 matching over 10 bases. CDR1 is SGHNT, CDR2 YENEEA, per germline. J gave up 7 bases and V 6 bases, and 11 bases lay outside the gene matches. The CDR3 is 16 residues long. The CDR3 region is CASRKIAGGIDGELFF. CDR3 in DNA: TGTGCCAGCAGGAAGATAGCGGGAGGCATTGACGGGGAGCTGTTTTTT.

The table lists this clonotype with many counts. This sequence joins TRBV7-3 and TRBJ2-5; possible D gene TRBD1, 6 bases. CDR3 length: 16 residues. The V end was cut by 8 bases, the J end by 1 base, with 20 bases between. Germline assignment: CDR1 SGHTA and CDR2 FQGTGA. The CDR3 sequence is CASSPSPGALQETQYF. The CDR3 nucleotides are TGTGCCAGCTCCCCATCCCCAGGGGCACTCCAAGAGACCCAGTACTTC.

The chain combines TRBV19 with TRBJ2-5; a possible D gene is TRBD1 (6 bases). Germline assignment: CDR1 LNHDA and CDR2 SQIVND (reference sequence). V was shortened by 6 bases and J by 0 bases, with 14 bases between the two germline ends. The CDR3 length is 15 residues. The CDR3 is CASSPGQVYQETQYF. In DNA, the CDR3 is TGTGCCAGTAGCCCGGGACAAGTGTACCAAGAGACCCAGTACTTC.

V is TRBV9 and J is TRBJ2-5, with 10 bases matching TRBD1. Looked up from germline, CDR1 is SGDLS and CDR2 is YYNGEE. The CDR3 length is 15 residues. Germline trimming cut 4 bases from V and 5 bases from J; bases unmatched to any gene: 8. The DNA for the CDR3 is TGTGCCAGCAGCACCACCGGGACAGGGGTGGAGACCCAGTACTTC. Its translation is CASSTTGTGVETQYF.

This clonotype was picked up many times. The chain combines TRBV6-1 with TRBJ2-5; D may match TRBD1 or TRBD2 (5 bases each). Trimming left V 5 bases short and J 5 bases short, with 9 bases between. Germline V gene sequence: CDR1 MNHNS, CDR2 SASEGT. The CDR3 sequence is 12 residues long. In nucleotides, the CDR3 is TGTGCCAGCAGTTTCGGGGACGAGACCCAGTACTTC. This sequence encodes CASSFGDETQYF.

CDR3 residues: CASSIFEWNGELFF. CDR3 coding DNA: TGTGCCAGTAGTATATTCGAGTGGAATGGGGAGCTGTTTTTT. This chain connects TRBV19 to TRBJ2-2, with D uncertain. Trimming cost V 2 bases and J 8 bases, with 12 bases left between them. Germline values: CDR1 LNHDA, CDR2 SQIVND (reference sequence). The CDR3 covers 14 residues.

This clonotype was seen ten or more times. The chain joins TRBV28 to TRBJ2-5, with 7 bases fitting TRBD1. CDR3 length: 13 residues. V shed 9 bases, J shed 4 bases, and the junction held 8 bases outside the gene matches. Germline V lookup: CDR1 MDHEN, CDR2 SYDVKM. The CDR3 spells CASTGDARETQYF. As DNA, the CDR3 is TGTGCCAGTACAGGGGATGCCCGAGAGACCCAGTACTTC.

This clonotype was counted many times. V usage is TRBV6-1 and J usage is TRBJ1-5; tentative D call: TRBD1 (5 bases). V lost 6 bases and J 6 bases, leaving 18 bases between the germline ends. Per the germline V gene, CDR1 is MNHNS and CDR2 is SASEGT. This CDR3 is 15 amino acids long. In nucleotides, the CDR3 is TGTGCCAGCAGCTCATGGGGCCCGCTGGGTCAGCCCCAGCATTTT. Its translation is CASSSWGPLGQPQHF.

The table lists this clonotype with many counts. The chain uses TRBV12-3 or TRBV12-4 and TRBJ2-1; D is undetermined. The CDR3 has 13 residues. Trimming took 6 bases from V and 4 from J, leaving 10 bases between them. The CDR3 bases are TGTGCCAGCAGCATCACCCGGTACAATGAGCAGTTCTTC. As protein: CASSITRYNEQFF.

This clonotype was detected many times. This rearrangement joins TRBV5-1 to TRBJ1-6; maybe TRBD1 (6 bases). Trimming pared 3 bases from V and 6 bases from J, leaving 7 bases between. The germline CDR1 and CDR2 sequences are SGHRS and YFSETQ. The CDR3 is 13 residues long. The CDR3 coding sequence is TGCGCCAGCAGCTCGGACAGTAATTCACCCCTCCACTTT. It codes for CASSSDSNSPLHF.

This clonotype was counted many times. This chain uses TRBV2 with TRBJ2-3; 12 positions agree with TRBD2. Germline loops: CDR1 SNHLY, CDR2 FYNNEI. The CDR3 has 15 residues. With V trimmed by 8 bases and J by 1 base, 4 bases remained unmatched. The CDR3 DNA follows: TGTGCCAGCGCTAGCGGGGGGGATCGCACAGATACGCAGTATTTT. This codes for CASASGGDRTDTQYF.

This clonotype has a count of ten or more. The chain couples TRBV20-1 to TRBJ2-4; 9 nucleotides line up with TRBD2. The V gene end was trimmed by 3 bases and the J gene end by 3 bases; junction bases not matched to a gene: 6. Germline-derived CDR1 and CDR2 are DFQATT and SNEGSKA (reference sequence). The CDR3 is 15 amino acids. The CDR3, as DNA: TGCAGTGCTAGGAATCTAGCGGGGAACAAAAACATTCAGTACTTC. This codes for CSARNLAGNKNIQYF.

The CDR3 region is CSARVPGRGYEQYF. The CDR3, as DNA: TGCAGTGCTAGAGTCCCGGGACGGGGCTACGAGCAGTACTTC. The rearrangement joins TRBV20-1 to TRBJ2-7; D possibly uses TRBD1 or TRBD2 (5 bases each). The germline CDR1 and CDR2 sequences are DFQATT and SNEGSKA (reference sequence). V lost 1 base to trimming and J lost 3 bases, with 13 bases between them. The CDR3 is 14 residues long.

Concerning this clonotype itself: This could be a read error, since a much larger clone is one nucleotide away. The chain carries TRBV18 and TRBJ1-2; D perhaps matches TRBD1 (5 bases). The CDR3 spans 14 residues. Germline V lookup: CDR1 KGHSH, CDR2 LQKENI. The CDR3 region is CAGSGTDYNYGYTF. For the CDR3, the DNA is TGTGCCGGCTCTGGGACGGACTATAACTATGGCTACACCTTC. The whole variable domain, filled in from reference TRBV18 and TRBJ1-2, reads NAGVMQNPRHLVRRRGQEARLRCSPMKGHSHVYWYRQLPEEGLKFMVYLQKENIIDESGMPKERFSAEFPKEGPSILRIQQVVRGDSAAYFCAGSGTDYNYGYTFGSGTRLTVV.

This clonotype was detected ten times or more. CDR3 residues: CASSLRTGVGYTF. The CDR3 DNA reads as TGTGCCAGCAGCCTTCGGACAGGGGTAGGCTACACCTTC. The chain couples TRBV3-1 to TRBJ1-2; 9 nucleotides match TRBD1. Germline values: CDR1 LGHDT, CDR2 YNNKEL (reference sequence). J gave up 8 bases and V 4 bases, and 5 bases lay outside the gene matches. The CDR3 contains 13 residues.

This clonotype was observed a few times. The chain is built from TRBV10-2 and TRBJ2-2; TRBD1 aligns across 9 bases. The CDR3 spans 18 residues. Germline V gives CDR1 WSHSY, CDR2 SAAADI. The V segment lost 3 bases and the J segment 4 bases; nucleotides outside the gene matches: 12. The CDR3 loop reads CASSDDPGQGPATGELFF. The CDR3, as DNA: TGCGCCAGCAGTGATGACCCCGGACAGGGGCCAGCCACCGGGGAGCTGTTTTTT.

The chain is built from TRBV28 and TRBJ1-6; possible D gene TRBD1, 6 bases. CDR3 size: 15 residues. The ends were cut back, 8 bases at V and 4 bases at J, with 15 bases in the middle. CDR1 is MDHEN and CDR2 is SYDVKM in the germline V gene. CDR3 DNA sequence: TGTGCCAGCCTTCCCCAGGGGAGTTATAATTCACCCCTCCACTTT. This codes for CASLPQGSYNSPLHF. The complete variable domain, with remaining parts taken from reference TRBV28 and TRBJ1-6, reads DVKVTQSSRYLVKRTGEKVFLECVQDMDHENMFWYRQDPGLGLRLIYFSYDVKMKEKGDIPEGYSVSREKKERFSLILESASTNQTSMYLCASLPQGSYNSPLHFGNGTRLTVT.

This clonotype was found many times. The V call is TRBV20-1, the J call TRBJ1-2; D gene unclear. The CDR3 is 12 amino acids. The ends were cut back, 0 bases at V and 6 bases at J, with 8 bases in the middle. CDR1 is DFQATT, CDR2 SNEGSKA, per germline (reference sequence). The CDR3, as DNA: TGCAGTGCTAGAGATAGGGCGGATGGCTACACCTTC. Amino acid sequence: CSARDRADGYTF.